This section outlines one T cell receptor (beta chain) sequence together with its context. Its antigen is unidentified. The data derive from a study of cytomegalovirus exposure and HLA in healthy donors. On the study more broadly: Later, an analysis reported that the 110 or so validation repertoires had used the same platform as the 550 to 750 first-cohort repertoires. The study, taken as a whole, reports: A classifier reportedly called cytomegalovirus status with high sensitivity and specificity.

The donors were part of the validation cohort, which consisted of under 150 subjects and was separate from the first cohort of about 720 subjects. The V end lost 4 bases, the J end lost 7 bases, and 8 bases lay between the germline ends. This CDR3 has 12 residues. In germline, CDR1 is LNHNV, CDR2 YYDKDF (reference sequence). Sequencing used immunoSEQ multiplex PCR; TCRdb keeps in-frame clones, though not all of them. The data show under 200,000 clones, approximately 96% seen once. This TCR was sampled from a woman aged 18-35 years in good health and CMV-seronegative. Input material: PBMCs. This rearrangement joins TRBV15 to TRBJ1-5; D is undetermined. This chain's CDR3 is CATSMGGQPQHF. The CDR3 bases are TGTGCCACCAGCATGGGAGGGCAGCCCCAGCATTTT.